This T cell receptor beta chain appears in the sequencing data of a study of low-dose radiotherapy and immunotherapy resistance in tumors (dated by TCRdb to 2021 to 2024). Notes on the research overall: Cohort 1 received 0.5 Gy per fraction every 2 weeks, with a prescribed total PTV dose of 6.5 Gy. The translational analysis covered eight patients: three from the first dose cohort and the first five from the second dose cohort. Patients were given nivolumab as a 240 mg flat dose every two weeks and ipilimumab at 1 mg/kg every six weeks, with both drugs delivered intravenously. Randomization of trial participants into treatment groups was not performed. Cyclophosphamide 200 mg/m2 was administered intravenously every two weeks, one day before each radiation and immunotherapy administration. Cohort 2 received 1 Gy per fraction every two weeks, with a total of 13 Gy over 26 weeks. Starting on cycle 1 day 1, patients took 300 mg of aspirin by mouth once daily for four cycles.

TCRdb lists the instrument as Illumina HiSeq 2500. First-strand cDNA was synthesized with Superscript III and a set of TRAV- and TRBV-specific primers, covering both TCRalpha and TCRbeta chains. TCRs were amplified with Phusion for around 18 PCR cycles using a constant-region primer together with the adapter attached to the V primers. The isolated mRNA was amplified using the MessageAmp II aRNA Amplification Kit, with in vitro transcription performed for 15 to 20 hours at 37 degrees C. mRNA for TCR sequencing was isolated with the Dynabeads mRNA DIRECT Purification Kit. Indexed Illumina adapters were added in a second Phusion PCR of around 23 cycles, and the PCR products were purified with AMPure XP beads. From the authors' description of their analysis: Using custom Perl scripts, TCR sequences encoding the same protein were pooled, out-of-frame sequences were removed, and the abundance of each clonotype was computed. The analysis excluded TCR sequences that were supported by just one read. Among the metrics used to describe the repertoires were Shannon entropy, Gini index, clonality, richness, and the frequency of TCRs shared between repertoires. The raw public reads went through TCRdb reprocessing: fastp at Q25, MiXCR clone calling, in-frame beta chains kept. When rows share a CDR3 protein, they turn into one entry using the most common DNA and genes. None of the V and J calls come from the authors' own analysis; TCRdb made them. The sample yields tens of thousands of distinct CDR3 sequences; around a third were counted once. Of the sample, around 4% is held by the ten largest clones.

In the paper's terms, the time point label means: before trial treatment. Donors were enrolled in RACIN, a single-arm phase I dose-escalation trial in which nivolumab, ipilimumab, aspirin, low-dose cyclophosphamide and low-dose radiotherapy were combined. Eligible patients had advanced, TIL-negative solid tumors. For this clonotype: Which antigen it targets is not known. Base qualities were left out, and no much larger clone turns up one base away.

From its cysteine to its phenylalanine, the CDR3 spans 15 amino acids. Of the read, only the CDR3 DNA is kept; its 45 bases are in frame from base 1. A distance of 12 bases separates the germline ends of V and J, which lose 6 bases and 0 bases respectively. Via the germline V gene (reference sequence), CDR1 is LNHDA and CDR2 SQIVND. The sequences come from PBMCs, collected before treatment. This chain is built from TRBV19 and TRBJ1-5; possibly the D gene is TRBD1, per 5 matching bases. This clonotype was sampled from a male donor with gallbladder cancer. The nucleotides are TGTGCCAGTAGGGAGACAGAATATAGCAATCAGCCCCAGCATTTT. It encodes CASRETEYSNQPQHF. Where the CDR3 stops, the reference TRBV19 and TRBJ1-5 genes take over; the full variable domain is DGGITQSPKYLFRKEGQNVTLSCEQNLNHDAMYWYRQDPGQGLRLIYYSQIVNDFQKGDIAEGYSVSREKKESFPLTVTSAQKNPTAFYLCASRETEYSNQPQHFGDGTRLSIL.